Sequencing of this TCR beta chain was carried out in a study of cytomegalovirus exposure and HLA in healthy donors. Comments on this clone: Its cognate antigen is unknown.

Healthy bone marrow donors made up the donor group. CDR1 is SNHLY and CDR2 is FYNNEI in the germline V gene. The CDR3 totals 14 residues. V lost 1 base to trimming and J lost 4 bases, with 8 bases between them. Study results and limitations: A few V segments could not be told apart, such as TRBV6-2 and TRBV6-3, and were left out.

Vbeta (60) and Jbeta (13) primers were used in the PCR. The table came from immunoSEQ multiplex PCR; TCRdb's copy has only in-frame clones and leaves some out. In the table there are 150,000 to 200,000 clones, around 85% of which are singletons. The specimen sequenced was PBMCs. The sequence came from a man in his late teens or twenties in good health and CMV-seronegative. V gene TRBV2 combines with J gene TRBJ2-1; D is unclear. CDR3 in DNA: TGTGCCAGCAGTGAAGGTTATATATACAATGAGCAGTTCTTC. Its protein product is CASSEGYIYNEQFF. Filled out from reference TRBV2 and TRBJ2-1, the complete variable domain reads EPEVTQTPSHQVTQMGQEVILRCVPISNHLYFYWYRQILGQKVEFLVSFYNNEISEKSEIFDDQFSVERPDGSNFTLKIRSTKLEDSAMYFCASSEGYIYNEQFFGPGTRLTVL.